Each of the 9 T cell receptor beta chains below was sequenced from the same sample in a study of T cell clonality in common variable immunodeficiency. Sequencing was performed with immunoSEQ multiplex PCR; in TCRdb, only in-frame clones are kept and a portion is missing. The table lists around 81,000 clones, with no singletons. Sequencing was done on a sample of peripheral blood mononuclear cells. These receptors were obtained from a person between 18 and 70 years old in good health.

This clone occurred many times. The sequenced fragment ends 3 residues before the CDR3 boundary, so the rest is inferred from the germline J gene. This rearrangement joins TRBV20-1 to TRBJ2-1; no clear D. From germline, CDR1 is DFQATT and CDR2 SNEGSKA (reference sequence). V was cut by 3 bases and J by 4 bases, with 10 bases left in between. This CDR3 comprises 13 residues. The CDR3 protein is CSARLLGYNEQFF. The DNA read from the CDR3 is TGCAGTGCTAGGCTTCTCGGTTACAATGAG.

This clone showed up just a few times. The sequence runs out 3 residues before the end of the CDR3; the remainder is reconstructed from the germline J gene. The V and J genes are TRBV18 and TRBJ2-3; 13 bases are a match to TRBD2. The CDR3 is made up of 17 amino acids. CDR1 KGHSH and CDR2 LQKENI come from the germline V gene. The CDR3 DNA, read in part, is TGTGCCAGCTCACCTAGGACTAGCGGGAGTATCGGAGAGACG. It codes for CASSPRTSGSIGET. The entire CDR3 is CASSPRTSGSIGETQYF. Full variable domain (rest looked up from reference TRBV18 and TRBJ2-3): NAGVMQNPRHLVRRRGQEARLRCSPMKGHSHVYWYRQLPEEGLKFMVYLQKENIIDESGMPKERFSAEFPKEGPSILRIQQVVRGDSAAYFCASSPRTSGSIGETQYFGPGTRLTVL.

This clone was seen ten or more times. The read falls 3 residues short of the CDR3 end, and the missing part is taken from the germline J gene. The chain employs TRBV5-6 and TRBJ2-5, with unresolved D. This CDR3 is built from 11 residues. Germline-derived CDR1 and CDR2 are SGHDT and YYEEEE. Trimming stripped 4 bases from V and 5 bases from J, with 6 bases between. The CDR3 loop reads CASSQSETQYF. The CDR3 bases that were read are TGTGCCAGCAGCCAAAGCGAGACC.

This clone was recorded at least ten times. The read halts 3 residues ahead of the CDR3 end, with the missing end drawn from the germline J gene. The chain recombines TRBV6-2 or TRBV6-3 with TRBJ1-6, with 9 bases lining up with TRBD1. The CDR3 length is 16 residues. Trimming removed 3 bases from V and 7 bases from J; junction bases left unmatched: 7. Per germline, CDR1 MNHEY and CDR2 SVGEGT. CDR3 loop: CASSYFDGTGNSPLHF. CDR3 bases read: TGTGCCAGCAGTTATTTTGACGGGACAGGGAATTCACCC.

This clone came up many times. The CDR3 goes on 3 residues after the read ends, and that part is filled in from the germline J gene. The chain joins TRBV7-2 to TRBJ1-1; maybe TRBD1 (5 bases). Germline V gives CDR1 SGHTA, CDR2 FQGNSA. This CDR3 is built from 12 residues. The V end lost 2 bases, the J end lost 4 bases, and 5 bases lay between the germline ends. CDR3 DNA, as far as it was read: TGTGCCAGCAGCTTAAGGGGCACTGAA. Its translation: CASSLRGTE. Given in full, the CDR3 is CASSLRGTEAFF. Complete variable domain (other parts from reference TRBV7-2 and TRBJ1-1): GAGVSQSPSNKVTEKGKDVELRCDPISGHTALYWYRQSLGQGLEFLIYFQGNSAPDKSGLPSDRFSAERTGGSVSTLTIQRTQQEDSAVYLCASSLRGTEAFFGQGTRLTVV.

This clone was seen many times. The read halts 3 residues ahead of the CDR3 end, with the missing end drawn from the germline J gene. This sample also contains other DNA sequences that code for the same CDR3. The rearrangement joins TRBV7-2 to TRBJ2-7, with TRBD1 as a possible D gene (6 bases). Germline assignment: CDR1 SGHTA and CDR2 FQGNSA. The V gene lost 0 bases and the J gene lost 2 bases, with 11 bases spanning the gap. CDR3 length: 15 residues. CDR3 sequence reads: CASSLAGGGPYEQYF. The CDR3 bases that were read are TGTGCCAGCAGCTTAGCTGGGGGCGGCCCCTACGAG.

This clone was seen at least ten times. Sequencing ends 3 residues short of the CDR3 end; the germline J gene provides the rest. The chain carries TRBV4-1 and TRBJ2-2; D is uncertain. This CDR3 spans 15 amino acids. Trimming stripped 0 bases from V and 1 base from J, with 6 bases between. In germline, CDR1 is MGHRA, CDR2 YSYEKL. CDR3 DNA (partial): TGCGCCAGCAGCCAAGACCCAGGGAACACCGGGGAG. It specifies CASSQDPGNTGE. The entire CDR3 is CASSQDPGNTGELFF.

This clone was observed many times. The CDR3 end falls 3 residues outside the read, so it is completed with the germline J gene. V and J are TRBV7-3 and TRBJ2-2; D ambiguous. The CDR3 runs to 12 residues. Germline CDR1 reads SGHTA; CDR2 reads FQGTGA. V gave up 1 base and J gave up 6 bases, with 3 bases separating them. Incomplete CDR3 DNA: TGTGCCAGCAGCTTAATATCCGGGGAG. Amino acid sequence: CASSLISGE. The whole CDR3 protein is CASSLISGELFF.

Many counts were recorded for this clone. CDR3 loop: CASSQAVGTGQAYEQYF. Partial CDR3 DNA: TGTGCCAGCAGCCAAGCCGTCGGGACAGGGCAGGCCTACGAG. The genes are TRBV3-1 (or the pseudogene TRBV3-2) and TRBJ2-7; 9 nucleotides match TRBD1. The read ends 3 residues before the CDR3 terminus; that terminus is restored from the germline J gene. V dropped 1 base and J dropped 2; count of bases not matched to a gene: 9. The V gene's germline CDR1 is LGHDT and CDR2 YNNKEL (reference sequence). The CDR3 sequence is 17 residues long.